This T cell receptor (beta chain) was identified in a study of CD4 T cells in relation to SARS-CoV-2 and coronaviruses. Looked up from germline, CDR1 is LGHDT and CDR2 is YNNKEL (reference sequence). V gave up 4 bases and J gave up 0 bases, with 10 bases separating them. The CDR3 totals 14 residues. Sorted naive or memory CD4+ cells met CEF peptides for approximately ten days. A few counts support this clone. Its antigen is unidentified. Repertoires were generated with immunoSEQ multiplex PCR, while TCRdb's copy carries only in-frame clones and drops some. The data contain 25,000 to 35,000 clones, about three quarters of them seen just once; the ten biggest clones take up around 3.3%.

Material for sequencing was memory CD4+ T cells from PBMCs, cultured in vitro. This chain joins TRBV3-1 (or the pseudogene TRBV3-2) and TRBJ2-7, with D perhaps TRBD2 (6 bases). The source of this sequence is an adult with COVID-19. The CDR3 DNA follows: TGTGCCAGCAGCCGCGGGGCGAACTCCTACGAGCAGTACTTC. Encoded protein: CASSRGANSYEQYF.